The TCR beta chain under discussion was sequenced for a study of control samples from healthy donors and cancer patients. Produced via immunoSEQ multiplex PCR; TCRdb's table is partial and in-frame only. The profile covers 120,000 to 150,000 clones, with about 91% appearing a single time and approximately 3.4% taken by the ten largest. The CDR3 totals 15 residues. V lost 3 bases, J lost 6 bases, and 18 bases lay in between. Germline CDR1 reads SNHLY; CDR2 reads FYNNEI. The TCR was taken from a man aged 25-40 years in good health. This sequence joins TRBV2 and TRBJ2-7, with D possibly being TRBD2 (6 bases). Sequencing input: blood. In DNA, the CDR3 is TGTGCCAGCAGTGATTCGCGGGACCTTAGGAGCGAGCAGTACTTC. Amino acid sequence: CASSDSRDLRSEQYF.